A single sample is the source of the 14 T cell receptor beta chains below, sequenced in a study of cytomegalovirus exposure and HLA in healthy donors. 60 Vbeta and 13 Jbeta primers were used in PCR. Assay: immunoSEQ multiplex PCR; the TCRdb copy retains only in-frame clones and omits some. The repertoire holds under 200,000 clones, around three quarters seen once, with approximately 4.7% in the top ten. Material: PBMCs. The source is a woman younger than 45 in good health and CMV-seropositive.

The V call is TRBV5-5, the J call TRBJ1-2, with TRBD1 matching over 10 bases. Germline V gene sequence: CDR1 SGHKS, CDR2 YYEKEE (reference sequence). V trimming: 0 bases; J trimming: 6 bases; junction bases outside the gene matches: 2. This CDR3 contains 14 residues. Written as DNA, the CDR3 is TGTGCCAGCAGCTTGGCCGGGACAGGGGATGGCTACACCTTC. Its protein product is CASSLAGTGDGYTF.

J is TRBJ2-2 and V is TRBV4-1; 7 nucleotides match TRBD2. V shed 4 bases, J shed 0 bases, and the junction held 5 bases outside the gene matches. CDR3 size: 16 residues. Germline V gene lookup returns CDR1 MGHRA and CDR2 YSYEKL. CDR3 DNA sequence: TGCGCCAGCAGCCCTTTAGCGGGTTCGAACACCGGGGAGCTGTTTTTT. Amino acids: CASSPLAGSNTGELFF.

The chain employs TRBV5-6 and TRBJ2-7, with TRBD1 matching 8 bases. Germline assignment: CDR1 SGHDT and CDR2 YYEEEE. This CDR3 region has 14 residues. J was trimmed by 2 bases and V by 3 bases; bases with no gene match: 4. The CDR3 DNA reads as TGTGCCAGCAGCTCACAGGGGGTTCCCTACGAGCAGTACTTC. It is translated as CASSSQGVPYEQYF.

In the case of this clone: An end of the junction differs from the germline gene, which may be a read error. The CDR3 DNA reads TGTGCCGGCAGGCCCAGCGTGGGCGAGCAGTACTTC. It codes for CAGRPSVGEQYF. The gene calls are TRBV2 and TRBJ2-7; no definite D call. The CDR3 length is 12 residues. Looked up from germline, CDR1 is SNHLY and CDR2 is FYNNEI.

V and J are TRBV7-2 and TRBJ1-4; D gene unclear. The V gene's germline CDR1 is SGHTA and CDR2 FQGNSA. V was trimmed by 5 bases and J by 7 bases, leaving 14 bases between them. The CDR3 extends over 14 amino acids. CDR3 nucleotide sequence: TGTGCCAGCAGCCCAGTCCGGGGAACTGAAAAACTGTTTTTT. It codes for CASSPVRGTEKLFF.

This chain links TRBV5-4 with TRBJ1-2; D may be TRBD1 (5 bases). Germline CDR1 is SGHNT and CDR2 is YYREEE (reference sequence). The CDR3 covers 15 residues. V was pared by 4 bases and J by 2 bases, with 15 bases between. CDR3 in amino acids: CASSEGATPNYGYTF. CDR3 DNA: TGTGCCAGCAGCGAAGGGGCTACCCCCAACTATGGCTACACCTTC.

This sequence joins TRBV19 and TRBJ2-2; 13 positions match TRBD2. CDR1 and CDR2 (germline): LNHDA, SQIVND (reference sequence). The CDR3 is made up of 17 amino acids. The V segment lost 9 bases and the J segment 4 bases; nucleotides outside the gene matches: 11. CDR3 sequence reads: CARPTSGRAPGTGELFF. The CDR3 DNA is TGTGCCAGGCCTACTAGCGGGAGGGCCCCGGGCACCGGGGAGCTGTTTTTT. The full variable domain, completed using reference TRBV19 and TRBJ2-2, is DGGITQSPKYLFRKEGQNVTLSCEQNLNHDAMYWYRQDPGQGLRLIYYSQIVNDFQKGDIAEGYSVSREKKESFPLTVTSAQKNPTAFYLCARPTSGRAPGTGELFFGEGSRLTVL.

Here the CDR3 DNA reads TGTGCCAGCAGCCCGACAGTCTTTAACACTGAAGCTTTCTTT. Amino acid sequence: CASSPTVFNTEAFF. The chain uses TRBV7-2 and TRBJ1-1, with D possibly TRBD1 on 5 matching bases. There are 14 residues in the CDR3. Trimming stripped 5 bases from V and 2 bases from J, with 12 bases between. From germline, CDR1 is SGHTA and CDR2 FQGNSA. The entire variable domain, with the rest obtained from reference TRBV7-2 and TRBJ1-1, is as follows: GAGVSQSPSNKVTEKGKDVELRCDPISGHTALYWYRQSLGQGLEFLIYFQGNSAPDKSGLPSDRFSAERTGGSVSTLTIQRTQQEDSAVYLCASSPTVFNTEAFFGQGTRLTVV.

CDR3 in amino acids: CASSPQASGDETQYF. The CDR3 nucleotides are TGTGCCAGCAGCCCCCAGGCCAGCGGGGATGAGACCCAGTACTTC. This chain uses TRBV7-6 with TRBJ2-5; 7 nucleotides align to TRBD2. Per the germline V gene, CDR1 is SGHVS and CDR2 is FNYEAQ. The V and J ends lost 5 bases and 5 bases, in that order; junction bases with no gene match: 11. This CDR3 is built from 15 residues. Full variable domain (remainder filled in from reference TRBV7-6 and TRBJ2-5): GAGVSQSPRYKVTKRGQDVALRCDPISGHVSLYWYRQALGQGPEFLTYFNYEAQQDKSGLPNDRFSAERPEGSISTLTIQRTEQRDSAMYRCASSPQASGDETQYFGPGTRLLVL.

The CDR3 sequence: CASSPPTRAIAFF. As DNA, the CDR3 is TGTGCCAGCAGTCCACCCACGAGGGCGATCGCTTTCTTT. The chain has TRBV6-6 and TRBJ1-1; D call uncertain. This CDR3 region has 13 residues. Germline CDR1 and CDR2: MNHNY and SVGAGI (reference sequence). Trimming removed 5 bases from V and 11 bases from J, with 18 bases in between.

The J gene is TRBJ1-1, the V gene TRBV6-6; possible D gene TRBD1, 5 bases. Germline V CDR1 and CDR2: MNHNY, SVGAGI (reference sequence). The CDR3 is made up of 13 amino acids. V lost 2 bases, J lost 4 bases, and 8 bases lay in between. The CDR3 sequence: CASSYPGGTEAFF. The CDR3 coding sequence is TGTGCCAGCAGTTACCCGGGGGGCACTGAAGCTTTCTTT.

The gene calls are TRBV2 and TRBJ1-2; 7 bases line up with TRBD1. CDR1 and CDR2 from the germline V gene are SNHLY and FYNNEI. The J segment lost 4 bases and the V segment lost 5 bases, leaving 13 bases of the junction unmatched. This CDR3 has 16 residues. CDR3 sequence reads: CASSSLAGTASYGYTF. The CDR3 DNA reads TGTGCCAGCAGTTCTTTGGCCGGGACAGCTTCCTATGGCTACACCTTC.

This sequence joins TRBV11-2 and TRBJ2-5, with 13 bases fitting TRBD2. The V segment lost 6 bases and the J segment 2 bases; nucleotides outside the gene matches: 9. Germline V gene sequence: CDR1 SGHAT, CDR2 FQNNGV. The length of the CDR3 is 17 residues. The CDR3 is CASRRPGTSGVQETQYF. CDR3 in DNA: TGTGCCAGCAGAAGACCCGGGACTAGCGGGGTACAAGAGACCCAGTACTTC.

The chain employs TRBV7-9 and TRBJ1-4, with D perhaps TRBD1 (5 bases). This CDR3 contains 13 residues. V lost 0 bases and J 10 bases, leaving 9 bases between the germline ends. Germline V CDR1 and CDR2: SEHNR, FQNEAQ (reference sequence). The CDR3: CASSLARGRKLFF. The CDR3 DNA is TGTGCCAGCAGCTTAGCCCGGGGGAGAAAACTGTTTTTT.